This T cell receptor (beta chain) was sequenced for a study of OX40 agonist ivuxolimab in advanced cancers. Study summary: Patients with hepatocellular carcinoma, melanoma, renal cell or head and neck cancer made up the dose-escalation patients. Three partial responders included one hepatocellular carcinoma patient and two cutaneous melanoma patients. Study-wide results and caveats: There were, on average, more expanded clones in CD8+ T cells than in CD4+. Doses of 0.1 to 3.0 mg/kg were accompanied by clonal expansion of CD4+ and CD8+ blood T cells by week 6.

V lost 5 bases and J 4 bases, leaving 12 bases between the germline ends. The CDR3 covers 14 residues. The germline V gene has CDR1 SGHNT and CDR2 YENEEA. A word on this clone: Its target is unknown.

Profiled with immunoSEQ multiplex PCR; TCRdb holds only in-frame clones, not every one. The sample shows approximately 84,000 clones, about nine tenths of them seen only once. The sequences come from CD4+ or CD8+ T cells sorted from blood, collected in a trial of the OX40 agonist ivuxolimab. The chain is built from TRBV11-3 and TRBJ1-3, with D possibly matching TRBD1 (6 bases). The receptor was derived from an adult with an advanced solid tumor such as melanoma, head and neck, liver or kidney cancer. The CDR3 DNA reads as TGTGCCAGCAGCCCTCGGACAGCCGGAAACACCATATATTTT. This translates into CASSPRTAGNTIYF.